The 8 T cell receptor beta chains listed next were all sequenced from one sample in a study of T cell responses to AZD1222 COVID-19 vaccine. Assay used: immunoSEQ multiplex PCR; TCRdb lists only in-frame clones, some missing. The sample shows around 160,000 clones, 90% to 95% of them seen only once. Specimen: peripheral blood, collected 28 days after the second AZD1222 dose. The source of these receptors is an adult who received the AZD1222 COVID-19 vaccine.

This sequence joins TRBV6-5 and TRBJ2-2, with D perhaps TRBD2 (7 bases). The CDR3 has 16 amino acids. The V gene lost 2 bases and the J gene lost 1 base, with 11 bases spanning the gap. Per the germline V gene, CDR1 is MNHEY and CDR2 is SVGAGI. The CDR3 loop reads CASSYNRGGNTGELFF. Written as DNA, the CDR3 is TGTGCCAGCAGTTACAATAGGGGGGGGAACACCGGGGAGCTGTTTTTT.

The rearrangement joins TRBV18 to TRBJ1-1; TRBD1 might be the D (6 bases). Germline CDR1 KGHSH, CDR2 LQKENI. V dropped 4 bases and J dropped 3 bases, with 12 bases sitting between them. The CDR3 has 14 amino acids. Written as DNA, the CDR3 is TGTGCCAGCTCACGAGGGGGTAGGGACACTGAAGCTTTCTTT. It encodes CASSRGGRDTEAFF.

The rearrangement joins TRBV11-2 to TRBJ1-1; D not certain. The V and J ends lost 1 base and 11 bases respectively, with 14 bases between them. Germline assignment: CDR1 SGHAT and CDR2 FQNNGV. The CDR3 length is 13 residues. In nucleotides, the CDR3 is TGTGCCAGCAGCTTAGTGGCAGGTGGTTTTGCTTTCTTT. Protein: CASSLVAGGFAFF.

The chain combines TRBV10-3 with TRBJ1-2, with a weak D call TRBD1 (5 bases). Per germline, CDR1 ENHRY and CDR2 SYGVKD. CDR3 length: 13 amino acids. V shed 6 bases and J shed 3 bases, with 11 bases lying between them. CDR3 sequence: CAISFRDDYGYTF. For the CDR3, the DNA is TGTGCCATCAGCTTCAGGGATGACTATGGCTACACCTTC.

This clone was recorded only once. This chain joins TRBV25-1 and TRBJ1-6; D gene unclear. Trimming pared 6 bases from V and 5 bases from J, leaving 5 bases between. The CDR3 contains 12 residues. Per the germline V gene, CDR1 is MGHDK and CDR2 is SYGVNS. The CDR3 DNA follows: TGTGCCAGCAGGGACGATAATTCACCCCTCCACTTT. Its translation is CASRDDNSPLHF.

CDR3 nucleotides: TGTGCCAGCTCACCGTCGACAGGGAGCAATCAGCCCCAGCATTTT. It specifies CASSPSTGSNQPQHF. The rearrangement uses TRBV18 and TRBJ1-5, with 7 bases fitting TRBD1. From germline, CDR1 is KGHSH and CDR2 LQKENI. The CDR3 contains 15 residues. J lost 1 base, V lost 3 bases, and 3 bases had no gene match.

This clone was seen a single time. The V gene is TRBV5-1, the J gene TRBJ2-7, with a weak D call TRBD1 (6 bases). Trimming removed 0 bases from V and 2 bases from J, with 18 bases in between. In germline, CDR1 is SGHRS, CDR2 YFSETQ. The CDR3 has 17 residues. Here the CDR3 reads CASSLVVGRDTTYEQYF. The CDR3 nucleotides are TGCGCCAGCAGCTTGGTGGTGGGCAGGGACACGACCTACGAGCAGTACTTC.

The chain joins TRBV9 to TRBJ1-1, with D possibly TRBD1 on 6 matching bases. The CDR3 is made up of 17 amino acids. V lost 4 bases and J 1 base, leaving 20 bases between the germline ends. Germline V gene data show CDR1 as SGDLS and CDR2 as YYNGEE. This chain's CDR3 is CASSKLGTPGTNTEAFF. The CDR3 nucleotides read TGTGCCAGCAGCAAACTTGGGACACCGGGGACGAACACTGAAGCTTTCTTT.